The 19 T cell receptor beta chains below come from one sample, sequenced in a study of blood T cell repertoires in COVID-19. Sequenced by immunoSEQ multiplex PCR; TCRdb stores in-frame clones only, minus some. The data hold about 100,000 clones, with approximately 88% observed a single time. Sequencing was carried out using peripheral blood. The receptor set was obtained from a human donor in a cohort sampled during active COVID-19.

This chain links TRBV19 with TRBJ1-4, with D possibly TRBD1 on 6 matching bases. Germline values: CDR1 LNHDA, CDR2 SQIVND (reference sequence). The CDR3 has 14 residues. V was cut by 8 bases and J by 4 bases, with 14 bases left in between. CDR3 sequence (DNA): TGTGCCAGTGGGGTCGGGACAATTAATGAAAAACTGTTTTTT. Its translation is CASGVGTINEKLFF.

V gene TRBV5-4 combines with J gene TRBJ2-5; 8 nucleotides line up with TRBD1. CDR1 and CDR2 from the germline V gene are SGHNT and YYREEE (reference sequence). Trimming took 0 bases from V and 4 from J; bases not matched to a gene: 5. This CDR3 region has 15 residues. The CDR3 sequence is CASSLGDRQRETQYF. The CDR3 bases are TGTGCCAGCAGCTTGGGGGACAGGCAACGAGAGACCCAGTACTTC.

The chain joins TRBV6-5 to TRBJ1-2, with D perhaps TRBD1 (5 bases). V was pared by 5 bases and J by 4 bases, with 14 bases between. The CDR3 is 14 amino acids. Germline V lookup: CDR1 MNHEY, CDR2 SVGAGI. CDR3 loop: CASSMGSGRYGYTF. CDR3 sequence (DNA): TGTGCCAGCAGTATGGGGTCAGGGCGCTATGGCTACACCTTC.

The rearrangement uses TRBV6-5 and TRBJ1-2; weak D call: TRBD1 (5 bases). Trimming removed 2 bases at V and 4 bases at J, with 11 bases between. CDR3 length: 14 amino acids. In germline, CDR1 is MNHEY, CDR2 SVGAGI. The CDR3 region has the DNA TGTGCCAGCAGTTACGACAGTCGGACCTATGGCTACACCTTC. Protein: CASSYDSRTYGYTF.

In its sample, this clone was seen a few times. The J gene is TRBJ1-1, the V gene TRBV19; 8 positions match TRBD1. The germline V gene has CDR1 LNHDA and CDR2 SQIVND (reference sequence). This CDR3 contains 16 residues. J was trimmed by 0 bases and V by 5 bases; bases with no gene match: 8. As DNA, the CDR3 is TGTGCCAGTAGTTCCCGGACAGGGAAGATGAACACTGAAGCTTTCTTT. Translating gives CASSSRTGKMNTEAFF.

This chain uses TRBV13 with TRBJ2-7; TRBD1 is a possible D gene (5 bases). CDR3 length: 15 amino acids. Trimming left V 4 bases short and J 1 base short, with 14 bases between. Germline values: CDR1 PRHDT, CDR2 FYEKMQ (reference sequence). The CDR3 loop reads CASSSGPQGSYEQYF. DNA for the CDR3: TGTGCCAGCAGCTCCGGGCCTCAGGGTTCCTACGAGCAGTACTTC.

The chain uses TRBV28 and TRBJ2-1, with 10 positions matching TRBD2. The CDR3 is made up of 15 amino acids. Germline V CDR1 and CDR2: MDHEN, SYDVKM. Germline trimming cut 8 bases from V and 5 bases from J; bases unmatched to any gene: 9. The CDR3 DNA is TGTGCCAGCGGGGTCATAGCGGGGGGCCACAATGAGCAGTTCTTC. Translated: CASGVIAGGHNEQFF.

The chain joins TRBV19 to TRBJ2-2; 7 nucleotides agree with TRBD1. The V gene end was trimmed by 3 bases and the J gene end by 3 bases; junction bases not matched to a gene: 4. The CDR3 has 15 residues. CDR1 and CDR2 from the germline V gene are LNHDA and SQIVND (reference sequence). The CDR3 here is CASSIDRVDTGELFF. The CDR3 DNA is TGTGCCAGTAGTATCGACAGGGTAGACACCGGGGAGCTGTTTTTT.

The chain employs TRBV4-2 and TRBJ1-3, with a possible D match to TRBD1 (5 bases). The V and J ends lost 4 bases and 0 bases respectively, with 13 bases between them. Germline CDR1 is LGHNA and CDR2 is YNFKEQ. CDR3 length equals 16 residues. The CDR3, as DNA: TGTGCCAGCAGCCCTATCCAGGGAAGCTCTGGAAACACCATATATTTT. Amino acids: CASSPIQGSSGNTIYF.

The chain combines TRBV9 with TRBJ2-5; D ambiguous. Germline V gene data show CDR1 as SGDLS and CDR2 as YYNGEE. CDR3 length: 14 residues. V was clipped by 0 bases and J by 2 bases, with 8 bases between them. The DNA for the CDR3 is TGTGCCAGCAGCGTAGGCACAGTACAAGAGACCCAGTACTTC. It encodes CASSVGTVQETQYF.

The V and J genes are TRBV9 and TRBJ2-7; D possibly corresponds to TRBD2 (6 bases). Trimming took 4 bases from V and 2 from J, leaving 13 bases between them. The CDR3 runs 14 residues. CDR1 is SGDLS, CDR2 YYNGEE, per germline. This chain's CDR3 is CASSPRGTAYEQYF. CDR3 DNA sequence: TGTGCCAGCAGCCCCCGCGGGACCGCCTACGAGCAGTACTTC.

The chain joins TRBV7-6 to TRBJ1-6, with TRBD1 matching 7 bases. V lost 5 bases and J lost 10; bases outside the gene matches: 14. The CDR3 has 16 amino acids. Germline V lookup: CDR1 SGHVS, CDR2 FNYEAQ. The CDR3 nucleotides read TGTGCCAGCAGCCGCTGGGACAGCAGGATTGAGTCACCCCTCCACTTT. This codes for CASSRWDSRIESPLHF.

This chain joins TRBV19 and TRBJ1-5; D is ambiguous. The CDR3 runs 14 residues. Per the germline V gene, CDR1 is LNHDA and CDR2 is SQIVND (reference sequence). V was trimmed by 6 bases and J by 2 bases, leaving 11 bases between them. The CDR3 loop is CASRRESGNQPQHF. The CDR3, as DNA: TGTGCCAGTAGACGTGAGAGTGGCAATCAGCCCCAGCATTTT.

The chain carries TRBV18 and TRBJ2-7; 8 nucleotides match TRBD1. Trimming removed 2 bases from V and 6 bases from J; junction bases left unmatched: 0. The CDR3 runs to 12 residues. Germline CDR1 reads KGHSH; CDR2 reads LQKENI. CDR3 in amino acids: CASSPDRGEQYF. DNA for the CDR3: TGTGCCAGCTCACCAGACAGGGGCGAGCAGTACTTC.

The V gene is TRBV7-2, the J gene TRBJ2-7, with 8 bases lining up with TRBD1. Germline assignment: CDR1 SGHTA and CDR2 FQGNSA. The CDR3 loop spans 15 amino acids. Trimming at V came to 4 bases and at J to 1 base, leaving 6 bases not matched to a gene. CDR3 bases: TGTGCCAGCAGCTCCCGGGACAGGCTTTCCTACGAGCAGTACTTC. It specifies CASSSRDRLSYEQYF. Supplemented by reference TRBV7-2 and TRBJ2-7, the full variable domain reads GAGVSQSPSNKVTEKGKDVELRCDPISGHTALYWYRQSLGQGLEFLIYFQGNSAPDKSGLPSDRFSAERTGGSVSTLTIQRTQQEDSAVYLCASSSRDRLSYEQYFGPGTRLTVT.

The chain links TRBV29-1 to TRBJ2-7, with 12 bases identical to TRBD2. The CDR3 has 14 residues. Trimming cost V 6 bases and J 5 bases; bases outside gene matches: 8. Germline CDR1 reads SQVTM; CDR2 reads ANQGSEA. The CDR3 reads CSVELAGGPNEQYF. The DNA for the CDR3 is TGCAGCGTAGAGCTAGCGGGAGGGCCCAACGAGCAGTACTTC.

CDR3 DNA sequence: TGTGCCAGCAGCCGTACAGGGGGATCTGGTGAAGCTTTCTTT. It translates to CASSRTGGSGEAFF. The chain couples TRBV28 to TRBJ1-1; 8 nucleotides align to TRBD1. CDR3 size: 14 residues. V shed 6 bases, J shed 7 bases, and the junction held 10 bases outside the gene matches. The germline CDR1 and CDR2 sequences are MDHEN and SYDVKM.

This chain connects TRBV15 to TRBJ2-7; maybe TRBD1 (5 bases). Trimming removed 5 bases at V and 9 bases at J, with 14 bases between. The germline V gene encodes CDR1 LNHNV and CDR2 YYDKDF (reference sequence). CDR3 length: 12 residues. The DNA for the CDR3 is TGTGCCACCAGCGTTCAGCAGGGTCGGCAGTACTTC. Protein product: CATSVQQGRQYF.

The CDR3: CASSPRGGQNTGELFF. The DNA for the CDR3 is TGTGCCAGCAGCCCCCGCGGGGGCCAGAACACCGGGGAGCTGTTTTTT. The rearrangement uses TRBV7-3 and TRBJ2-2; perhaps TRBD2 as D (7 bases). Trimming left V 5 bases short and J 1 base short, with 14 bases between. CDR3 size: 16 residues. Germline values: CDR1 SGHTA, CDR2 FQGTGA. Complete variable domain (other parts from reference TRBV7-3 and TRBJ2-2): GAGVSQTPSNKVTEKGKYVELRCDPISGHTALYWYRQSLGQGPEFLIYFQGTGAADDSGLPNDRFFAVRPEGSVSTLKIQRTERGDSAVYLCASSPRGGQNTGELFFGEGSRLTVL.